Each of the 16 T cell receptor beta chains below was sequenced from the same sample in a study of cytomegalovirus exposure and HLA in healthy donors. Sequenced by immunoSEQ multiplex PCR; TCRdb stores in-frame clones only, minus some. This sample carries 95,000 to 150,000 clones, approximately 94% of them seen once, and the ten largest clones take less than 2%. The sample was PBMCs. The receptors shown here come from a man between 18 and 29 years old in good health and CMV-seronegative.

The V call is TRBV30, the J call TRBJ2-2, with 10 nucleotides matching TRBD2. Trimming removed 2 bases from V and 2 bases from J; junction bases left unmatched: 8. Germline V gene sequence: CDR1 GTSNPN, CDR2 SVGIG (reference sequence). The CDR3 loop spans 17 amino acids. Here the CDR3 reads CAWSSLAGALNTGELFF. Here the CDR3 DNA reads TGTGCCTGGAGTAGCCTAGCGGGAGCCTTAAACACCGGGGAGCTGTTTTTT.

This sequence joins TRBV5-1 and TRBJ2-5; TRBD2 matches at 12 bases. The CDR3 covers 19 residues. Looked up from germline, CDR1 is SGHRS and CDR2 is YFSETQ. V lost 4 bases to trimming and J lost 5 bases; unmatched junction nucleotides: 18. CDR3 loop: CASSPRGSASGRAWETQYF. The CDR3 bases are TGCGCCAGCAGCCCCAGGGGATCGGCTAGCGGGAGGGCCTGGGAGACCCAGTACTTC.

The V gene is TRBV25-1, the J gene TRBJ2-1, with D tentatively TRBD1 (5 bases). V lost 2 bases, J lost 3 bases, and 11 bases lay in between. The CDR3 covers 15 residues. Germline loops: CDR1 MGHDK, CDR2 SYGVNS. The CDR3 reads CASSEPDSLYNEQFF. For the CDR3, the DNA is TGTGCCAGCAGTGAACCCGACAGCCTCTACAATGAGCAGTTCTTC.

In this sample, this clone turned up once. The rearrangement joins TRBV11-3 to TRBJ2-2; a weak D match, TRBD2 (5 bases). Germline-derived CDR1 and CDR2 are SGHNT and YENEEA. CDR3 size: 15 residues. V gave up 5 bases and J gave up 0 bases, with 10 bases separating them. The CDR3: CASSPDWPNTGELFF. The CDR3 nucleotides are TGTGCCAGCAGCCCGGACTGGCCGAACACCGGGGAGCTGTTTTTT.

The J gene is TRBJ2-7, the V gene TRBV27, with D tentatively TRBD2 (5 bases). The CDR3 extends over 13 amino acids. The V end lost 2 bases, the J end lost 4 bases, and 9 bases lay between the germline ends. CDR1 is MNHEY, CDR2 SMNVEV, per germline (reference sequence). CDR3 sequence (DNA): TGTGCCAGCAGTTTAACTAGGGAGTACGAGCAGTACTTC. Translating it yields CASSLTREYEQYF.

The rearrangement joins TRBV5-4 to TRBJ2-1; D call uncertain. The CDR3 spans 12 residues. Germline loops: CDR1 SGHNT, CDR2 YYREEE (reference sequence). V lost 1 base and J 6 bases, leaving 5 bases between the germline ends. The CDR3 DNA reads TGTGCCAGCAGCTTGAATAGCAATGAGCAGTTCTTC. Protein product: CASSLNSNEQFF. Combining the CDR3 with reference TRBV5-4 and TRBJ2-1 gives the whole variable domain ETGVTQSPTHLIKTRGQQVTLRCSSQSGHNTVSWYQQALGQGPQFIFQYYREEENGRGNFPPRFSGLQFPNYSSELNVNALELDDSALYLCASSLNSNEQFFGPGTRLTVL.

V usage is TRBV29-1 and J usage is TRBJ2-7, with D possibly being TRBD1 (6 bases). This CDR3 has 15 amino acids. In germline, CDR1 is SQVTM, CDR2 ANQGSEA. Trimming removed 5 bases from V and 3 bases from J, with 20 bases in between. The CDR3 loop reads CSVLRLQGSRYEQYF. The CDR3, as DNA: TGCAGCGTTCTAAGACTACAGGGATCGCGCTACGAGCAGTACTTC.

V usage is TRBV11-2 and J usage is TRBJ2-1; possible D gene TRBD1, 5 bases. V dropped 2 bases and J dropped 3 bases, with 11 bases sitting between them. CDR1 is SGHAT, CDR2 FQNNGV, per germline. This CDR3 comprises 15 residues. The CDR3 here is CASSLRGYLYNEQFF. The CDR3 DNA is TGTGCCAGCAGCTTAAGGGGATACCTCTACAATGAGCAGTTCTTC.

V gene TRBV6-4 combines with J gene TRBJ2-1; 12 nucleotides line up with TRBD1. The CDR3 is 15 amino acids. The germline gives CDR1 MRHNA, CDR2 SNTAGT. V lost 0 bases to trimming and J lost 8 bases; unmatched junction nucleotides: 2. In DNA form, the CDR3 reads TGTGCCAGCAGTGACTCAGGGACAGGGGGCGATGAGCAGTTCTTC. Protein sequence: CASSDSGTGGDEQFF.

The chain couples TRBV29-1 to TRBJ1-5, with TRBD1 as a possible D gene (6 bases). The CDR3 length is 12 residues. The germline V and J ends were trimmed by 7 bases and 4 bases, with 11 bases remaining between them. The V gene's germline CDR1 is SQVTM and CDR2 ANQGSEA. The CDR3 coding sequence is TGCAGCGCTACTCAGGGGAATCAGCCCCAGCATTTT. Protein: CSATQGNQPQHF.

The rearrangement joins TRBV4-3 to TRBJ2-7, with 12 positions matching TRBD2. Germline V gene lookup returns CDR1 LGHNA and CDR2 YSLEER. The CDR3 is 16 amino acids. The ends lost 2 bases at V and 6 bases at J; junction bases unmatched: 8. CDR3 bases: TGCGCCAGCAGCCAATCTCGGACTAGCGGGACGGGCGAGCAGTACTTC. Translated: CASSQSRTSGTGEQYF.

This chain joins TRBV19 and TRBJ1-5, with unresolved D. The CDR3 is made up of 16 amino acids. Germline V CDR1 and CDR2: LNHDA, SQIVND (reference sequence). V dropped 7 bases and J dropped 3 bases, with 19 bases sitting between them. The CDR3 protein is CASTRGQPGVNQPQHF. In DNA form, the CDR3 reads TGTGCCAGTACTCGAGGGCAGCCTGGGGTCAATCAGCCCCAGCATTTT. The full variable domain, its missing parts supplied by reference TRBV19 and TRBJ1-5, is DGGITQSPKYLFRKEGQNVTLSCEQNLNHDAMYWYRQDPGQGLRLIYYSQIVNDFQKGDIAEGYSVSREKKESFPLTVTSAQKNPTAFYLCASTRGQPGVNQPQHFGDGTRLSIL.

This chain joins TRBV6-6 and TRBJ1-2; TRBD1 might be the D (6 bases). This CDR3 comprises 13 residues. Germline CDR1 is MNHNY and CDR2 is SVGAGI (reference sequence). The V end lost 7 bases, the J end lost 6 bases, and 15 bases lay between the germline ends. CDR3 amino acids: CASKFPGENGYTF. DNA of the CDR3: TGTGCCAGCAAGTTCCCAGGGGAGAATGGCTACACCTTC.

The chain carries TRBV28 and TRBJ1-1; TRBD1 is a possible D gene (5 bases). Germline lookup yields CDR1 MDHEN and CDR2 SYDVKM. The CDR3 is 16 amino acids. V lost 6 bases and J lost 4, with 21 bases in between. The CDR3 DNA sequence: TGTGCCAGCAGCTCACCCCTCCAGGGTATCACCACTGAAGCTTTCTTT. As protein: CASSSPLQGITTEAFF.

The chain joins TRBV6-5 to TRBJ2-7; 7 bases are shared with TRBD2. This CDR3 has 16 residues. Germline V gene lookup returns CDR1 MNHEY and CDR2 SVGAGI. V was pared by 0 bases and J by 4 bases, with 9 bases of the junction left unmatched. In DNA form, the CDR3 reads TGTGCCAGCAGTTACTCTATCCTGGGAGGGTTTTACGAGCAGTACTTC. This codes for CASSYSILGGFYEQYF.

The genes are TRBV5-1 and TRBJ2-1, with D tentatively TRBD2 (5 bases). V lost 5 bases to trimming and J lost 7 bases, with 7 bases between them. CDR1 is SGHRS and CDR2 is YFSETQ in the germline V gene. This CDR3 region has 11 residues. CDR3 DNA: TGCGCCAGCAGACTAGGAAATGAGCAGTTCTTC. Its protein product is CASRLGNEQFF.